This TCR beta chain appears in the sequencing data of a study of T cells in Graves' hyperthyroidism and ophthalmopathy. This clonotype was seen only a few times. Trimming removed 5 bases from V and 1 base from J; junction bases left unmatched: 7. CDR1 and CDR2 from the germline V gene are MNHNS and SASEGT. The CDR3 consists of 15 residues. The source material, RNA transcripts, was used to amplify TCR beta CDR3 regions. When the TCR CDR3 underwent first-round RT-PCR, the HTBI primer set was used. A single record per CDR3 protein comes from TCRdb applying MiXCR to the multiplex PCR reads. The sample holds 650,000 to 750,000 distinct CDR3 sequences, approximately 14% seen once.

This sequence originates from a woman aged 18-29 years with Graves' hyperthyroidism. The V and J genes are TRBV6-1 and TRBJ1-1; 7 bases map to TRBD1. Material: blood. CDR3 bases: TGTGCCAGCAGTACACGGACAGGATCGAACACTGAAGCTTTCTTT. This translates into CASSTRTGSNTEAFF.